The 18 T cell receptor beta chains reported below all come from one sample, sequenced in a study of shared clonotypes between healthy human individuals. TCRdb's copy holds only in-frame clones and misses some; the assay was immunoSEQ multiplex PCR. The table lists 450,000 to 500,000 clones, about three quarters of them singletons, with over 10% in the top ten. The sequenced material came from PBMCs. Receptors originate from a woman in her thirties or forties in good health. Some clones in this sample may be carry-over from other donors' samples.

The chain couples TRBV18 to TRBJ2-6, with D perhaps assigned TRBD1 or TRBD2 (5 bases each). The CDR3 has 15 residues. The germline CDR1 and CDR2 sequences are KGHSH and LQKENI. Trimming removed 3 bases from V and 0 bases from J, with 6 bases in between. CDR3: CASSPGVSGANVLTF. DNA for the CDR3: TGTGCCAGCTCACCGGGGGTCTCTGGGGCCAACGTCCTGACTTTC.

The V gene is TRBV15, the J gene TRBJ2-5; D remains ambiguous. The J call is doubtful: the DNA matches TRBJ2-7 better. The CDR3 is made up of 13 amino acids. In germline, CDR1 is LNHNV, CDR2 YYDKDF (reference sequence). The CDR3 nucleotides are TGTGCCACCAGCAGAGATCTCCGATACGAGCAGTACTTC. It is translated as CATSRDLRYEQYF.

The J gene is TRBJ2-1, the V gene TRBV5-4, with 11 bases aligning to TRBD2. The CDR3 is made up of 16 amino acids. CDR1 is SGHNT and CDR2 is YYREEE in the germline V gene (reference sequence). V dropped 2 bases and J dropped 8; count of bases not matched to a gene: 9. The CDR3 region has the DNA TGTGCCAGCAGCTTTGTCCTAGCGGGAGGTACTGATGAGCAGTTCTTC. Protein product: CASSFVLAGGTDEQFF.

The CDR3 coding sequence is TGCGCCAGCAGCCAAGAAGTTAGCGGGATGTACGAGCAGTACTTC. This sequence encodes CASSQEVSGMYEQYF. The chain couples TRBV4-1 to TRBJ2-7, with 8 positions matching TRBD2. V dropped 0 bases and J dropped 4; count of bases not matched to a gene: 5. The CDR3 spans 15 residues. CDR1 and CDR2 from the germline V gene are MGHRA and YSYEKL.

This rearrangement joins TRBV7-2 to TRBJ2-3; 9 nucleotides match TRBD1. Germline trimming cut 4 bases from V and 4 bases from J; bases unmatched to any gene: 3. This CDR3 is built from 14 residues. In germline, CDR1 is SGHTA, CDR2 FQGNSA. The DNA for the CDR3 is TGTGCCAGCAGCTACGACAGGGGGGCAGATACGCAGTATTTT. It yields the protein CASSYDRGADTQYF.

This sequence joins TRBV10-3 and TRBJ2-5; D is possibly TRBD1 (6 bases). The J call may be incorrect, as the DNA end agrees better with TRBJ2-7. Germline-derived CDR1 and CDR2 are ENHRY and SYGVKD. The CDR3 extends over 12 amino acids. CDR3 nucleotides: TGTGCCATCAGTGCCGACAGGTACGAGCAGTACTTC. Translation gives CAISADRYEQYF.

As to this clone: A far larger clone is one base from this, pointing to a likely read error. The chain carries TRBV30 and TRBJ2-5, with D tentatively TRBD1 (6 bases). Germline V gene data show CDR1 as GTSNPN and CDR2 as SVGIG (reference sequence). V was trimmed by 4 bases and J by 2 bases, leaving 14 bases between them. There are 14 residues in the CDR3. CDR3: CAWTRQVRQETQYF. The CDR3 DNA sequence: TGTGCCTGGACCCGACAGGTTCGACAAGAGACCCAGTACTTC.

The chain combines TRBV7-8 with TRBJ2-7; 8 bases are shared with TRBD1. Trimming removed 1 base from V and 6 bases from J; junction bases left unmatched: 14. Germline CDR1 reads SGHVS; CDR2 reads FQNEAQ. CDR3 length equals 17 residues. CDR3 sequence (DNA): TGTGCCAGCAGCTTAGTCGTGGGAGAAGGTCAGGGGGCCGAGCAGTACTTC. This translates into CASSLVVGEGQGAEQYF. The full variable domain, rest sourced from reference TRBV7-8 and TRBJ2-7, is GAGVSQSPRYKVAKRGQDVALRCDPISGHVSLFWYQQALGQGPEFLTYFQNEAQLDKSGLPSDRFFAERPEGSVSTLKIQRTQQEDSAVYLCASSLVVGEGQGAEQYFGPGTRLTVT.

This chain links TRBV29-1 with TRBJ2-7, with 12 bases identical to TRBD2. The CDR3 sequence is 13 residues long. Germline V gene data show CDR1 as SQVTM and CDR2 as ANQGSEA. Germline trimming cut 5 bases from V and 4 bases from J; bases unmatched to any gene: 3. The CDR3 nucleotides are TGCAGCGTTAAGACTAGCGGGAGTTACGAGCAGTACTTC. Protein sequence: CSVKTSGSYEQYF.

This sequence joins TRBV7-9 and TRBJ2-7; 8 bases are shared with TRBD1. CDR3 length: 14 residues. The germline CDR1 and CDR2 sequences are SEHNR and FQNEAQ (reference sequence). V gave up 5 bases and J gave up 2 bases; unmatched junction bases: 5. The CDR3 DNA is TGTGCCAGCAGCCTAAAGACAGGGGCCTACGAGCAGTACTTC. Translation: CASSLKTGAYEQYF.

The CDR3 here is CASSLRGRGDNEQFF. The CDR3 DNA reads TGTGCCAGCAGCTTAAGGGGGCGAGGTGACAATGAGCAGTTCTTC. The V gene is TRBV7-6, the J gene TRBJ2-1; TRBD1 agrees at 7 bases. Germline V gene data show CDR1 as SGHVS and CDR2 as FNYEAQ. The junction had 6 bases not matched to a gene; V was cut back by 2 bases and J by 5 bases. The CDR3 runs to 15 residues.

This sequence joins TRBV5-8 and TRBJ2-7; D gene uncertain. CDR3 length: 13 residues. Between the trimmed V and J ends, which lost 1 base and 2 bases, there was a span of 7 bases. Germline V lookup: CDR1 SGHTS, CDR2 YDEGEE. The CDR3 DNA reads TGTGCCAGCAGCTTGTACTCGACCTACGAGCAGTACTTC. Translated, it gives CASSLYSTYEQYF.

This clone has ten or more counts. The sample carries other DNA sequences with the same CDR3. The chain employs TRBV11-2 and TRBJ2-5; TRBD2 matches 10 bases. This CDR3 contains 15 residues. V shed 3 bases, J shed 2 bases, and the junction held 3 bases outside the gene matches. Germline CDR1 SGHAT, CDR2 FQNNGV. CDR3 amino acids: CASSFGLAEQETQYF. DNA of the CDR3: TGTGCCAGCAGCTTTGGACTAGCGGAACAAGAGACCCAGTACTTC.

The rearrangement uses TRBV11-2 and TRBJ2-7, with 11 bases matching TRBD1. Germline CDR1 and CDR2: SGHAT and FQNNGV. The CDR3 length is 15 residues. The ends lost 3 bases at V and 2 bases at J; junction bases unmatched: 3. Here the CDR3 DNA reads TGTGCCAGCAGCTTGTGGACAGGGGGCACCTACGAGCAGTACTTC. Its translation is CASSLWTGGTYEQYF. Complete variable domain (other parts from reference TRBV11-2 and TRBJ2-7): EAGVAQSPRYKIIEKRQSVAFWCNPISGHATLYWYQQILGQGPKLLIQFQNNGVVDDSQLPKDRFSAERLKGVDSTLKIQPAKLEDSAVYLCASSLWTGGTYEQYFGPGTRLTVT.

The chain combines TRBV28 with TRBJ1-2; TRBD1 might be the D (6 bases). The CDR3 sequence is 14 residues long. Germline assignment: CDR1 MDHEN and CDR2 SYDVKM. V lost 5 bases to trimming and J lost 5 bases, with 15 bases between them. In DNA form, the CDR3 reads TGTGCCAGCAGTCCCCTAGGGGGGCGGTATGGCTACACCTTC. This codes for CASSPLGGRYGYTF.

V is TRBV5-1 and J is TRBJ2-5, with 10 nucleotides matching TRBD2. V shed 5 bases and J 2 bases; nucleotides not matched to a gene: 6. The germline V gene encodes CDR1 SGHRS and CDR2 YFSETQ. The CDR3 runs to 15 residues. The CDR3 here is CASSRLAGSQETQYF. The CDR3 nucleotides are TGCGCCAGCAGTCGACTAGCGGGTTCACAAGAGACCCAGTACTTC. Supplemented by reference TRBV5-1 and TRBJ2-5, the full variable domain reads KAGVTQTPRYLIKTRGQQVTLSCSPISGHRSVSWYQQTPGQGLQFLFEYFSETQRNKGNFPGRFSGRQFSNSRSEMNVSTLELGDSALYLCASSRLAGSQETQYFGPGTRLLVL.

The chain has TRBV25-1 and TRBJ2-3, with 7 bases fitting TRBD1. The ends lost 2 bases at V and 2 bases at J; junction bases unmatched: 1. Per germline, CDR1 MGHDK and CDR2 SYGVNS. The CDR3 covers 14 residues. CDR3 coding DNA: TGTGCCAGCAGTGAAAGGGGGCTCACAGATACGCAGTATTTT. It yields the protein CASSERGLTDTQYF.

V and J are TRBV5-1 and TRBJ2-5, with 7 bases identical to TRBD2. This CDR3 spans 16 amino acids. Germline V gives CDR1 SGHRS, CDR2 YFSETQ. V gave up 0 bases and J gave up 1 base; unmatched junction bases: 6. The CDR3 region has the DNA TGCGCCAGCAGCTTGGTGGCTAGCGGTATCCAAGAGACCCAGTACTTC. This codes for CASSLVASGIQETQYF. The variable domain in full, completed from reference TRBV5-1 and TRBJ2-5, reads KAGVTQTPRYLIKTRGQQVTLSCSPISGHRSVSWYQQTPGQGLQFLFEYFSETQRNKGNFPGRFSGRQFSNSRSEMNVSTLELGDSALYLCASSLVASGIQETQYFGPGTRLLVL.